The 23 T cell receptor beta chains given below trace back to one sample, sequenced in a study of siplizumab effects on memory and regulatory T cells. The assay was immunoSEQ multiplex PCR, and TCRdb's table has in-frame clones only and misses some. In the table there are approximately 120,000 clones, around 92% of which are singletons. Sample: Tregs sorted from blood. These receptor sequences come from a human donor in good health.

V is TRBV2 and J is TRBJ1-1; unclear D gene. The CDR3 covers 12 residues. The V and J ends lost 4 bases and 1 base respectively, with 4 bases between them. The germline V gene encodes CDR1 SNHLY and CDR2 FYNNEI. In nucleotides, the CDR3 is TGTGCCAGCAGTGCAGAGAACACTGAAGCTTTCTTT. Translation: CASSAENTEAFF. Combining the CDR3 with reference TRBV2 and TRBJ1-1 gives the whole variable domain EPEVTQTPSHQVTQMGQEVILRCVPISNHLYFYWYRQILGQKVEFLVSFYNNEISEKSEIFDDQFSVERPDGSNFTLKIRSTKLEDSAMYFCASSAENTEAFFGQGTRLTVV.

The chain employs TRBV7-2 and TRBJ2-3; the D is unclear. Germline lookup yields CDR1 SGHTA and CDR2 FQGNSA. V was pared by 5 bases and J by 4 bases, with 13 bases between. The CDR3 has 14 amino acids. CDR3 loop: CASSHSLVADTQYF. The CDR3 DNA follows: TGTGCCAGCAGCCACAGCCTAGTAGCAGATACGCAGTATTTT.

This clone was found a few times. The chain recombines TRBV2 with TRBJ1-5, with 9 bases aligning to TRBD1. The V gene's germline CDR1 is SNHLY and CDR2 FYNNEI. The CDR3 sequence is 16 residues long. The junction had 6 bases not matched to a gene; V was cut back by 6 bases and J by 0 bases. The CDR3 region is CASRIYRGLSNQPQHF. CDR3 in DNA: TGTGCCAGCAGAATTTACAGGGGGCTTAGCAATCAGCCCCAGCATTTT.

The chain links TRBV6-5 to TRBJ2-7; no clear D gene. V lost 7 bases, J lost 3 bases, and 7 bases lay in between. CDR1 MNHEY and CDR2 SVGAGI come from the germline V gene. This CDR3 has 11 residues. CDR3 nucleotide sequence: TGTGCCAGCACCCTGGGCTACGAGCAGTACTTC. Protein sequence: CASTLGYEQYF.

This sequence joins TRBV5-1 and TRBJ1-6; D call uncertain. The CDR3 length is 19 residues. Germline lookup yields CDR1 SGHRS and CDR2 YFSETQ. The V end was cut by 1 base, the J end by 6 bases, with 23 bases between. CDR3 residues: CASSLFSLGADGINSPLHF. CDR3 sequence (DNA): TGCGCCAGCAGCTTGTTTAGTTTAGGTGCGGACGGGATTAATTCACCCCTCCACTTT.

This sequence joins TRBV5-1 and TRBJ2-1; 7 bases map to TRBD1. Germline lookup yields CDR1 SGHRS and CDR2 YFSETQ. This CDR3 spans 16 amino acids. Trimming cost V 4 bases and J 9 bases; bases outside gene matches: 16. The CDR3 sequence is CASSPPERGLPSEQFF. The CDR3 DNA is TGCGCCAGCAGCCCGCCGGAGAGGGGGCTTCCTAGTGAGCAGTTCTTC.

CDR3 sequence (DNA): TGTGCCAGCAGACCCAGGGGGGGAGGTGAGACCCAGTACTTC. Encoded protein: CASRPRGGGETQYF. V and J are TRBV6-1 and TRBJ2-5; D assignment may be TRBD1 or TRBD2 (7 bases each). CDR3 length: 14 amino acids. Germline V lookup: CDR1 MNHNS, CDR2 SASEGT. The V gene lost 6 bases and the J gene lost 5 bases, with 16 bases spanning the gap.

The chain has TRBV5-4 and TRBJ2-5; the D is unclear. V was clipped by 1 base and J by 1 base, with 8 bases between them. The germline V gene has CDR1 SGHNT and CDR2 YYREEE (reference sequence). The CDR3 spans 14 residues. The CDR3 region has the DNA TGTGCCAGCAGCTTGTTAGGACCCCAAGAGACCCAGTACTTC. Amino acid sequence: CASSLLGPQETQYF.

This clone came up a few times. V is TRBV11-2 and J is TRBJ1-5; D not certain. The CDR3 is 15 amino acids. V lost 1 base and J 3 bases, leaving 10 bases between the germline ends. Germline CDR1 reads SGHAT; CDR2 reads FQNNGV. The CDR3 is CASSLGTSNNQPQHF. In DNA, the CDR3 is TGTGCCAGCAGCTTAGGTACATCGAACAATCAGCCCCAGCATTTT.

This chain connects TRBV4-2 to TRBJ1-5, with D unclear. In germline, CDR1 is LGHNA, CDR2 YNFKEQ. The V end was cut by 5 bases, the J end by 2 bases, with 7 bases between. The CDR3 is 13 residues long. CDR3 sequence reads: CASSSRGNQPQHF. In DNA form, the CDR3 reads TGTGCCAGCAGCTCTCGGGGCAATCAGCCCCAGCATTTT.

On this clone itself: One end of the junction varies from germline; a read error may be responsible. The V gene is TRBV10-3, the J gene TRBJ2-1; D is unclear. Looked up from germline, CDR1 is ENHRY and CDR2 is SYGVKD. This CDR3 is built from 12 residues. CDR3 DNA sequence: TGTGCCATCAGTGCTTCCTCCAATGAGCAGTTCTTC. Translated, it gives CAISASSNEQFF.

V usage is TRBV9 and J usage is TRBJ1-2; D call uncertain. The CDR3 loop spans 13 amino acids. The germline V and J ends were trimmed by 0 bases and 7 bases, with 10 bases remaining between them. CDR1 and CDR2 from the germline V gene are SGDLS and YYNGEE. The CDR3, as DNA: TGTGCCAGCAGCGTAGGCGTAGATGCTGGCTACACCTTC. It encodes CASSVGVDAGYTF.

V and J are TRBV30 and TRBJ2-1; D gene uncertain. The CDR3 length is 13 residues. The germline V and J ends were trimmed by 2 bases and 12 bases, with 17 bases remaining between them. The V gene's germline CDR1 is GTSNPN and CDR2 SVGIG (reference sequence). The CDR3 loop is CAWSTVASTMQFF. CDR3 sequence (DNA): TGTGCCTGGAGTACGGTGGCTAGTACGATGCAGTTCTTC.

The chain recombines TRBV6-1 with TRBJ2-3, with 7 bases lining up with TRBD2. Trimming at V came to 2 bases and at J to 0 bases, leaving 17 bases not matched to a gene. Per germline, CDR1 MNHNS and CDR2 SASEGT. The CDR3 is 20 residues long. The CDR3 coding sequence is TGTGCCAGCAGTGAATTAATCGGGGGACCTGGCGGGGGTAGCACAGATACGCAGTATTTT. Translation gives CASSELIGGPGGGSTDTQYF.

This clone has a single count. V is TRBV5-6 and J is TRBJ2-5; 12 bases map to TRBD2. The V segment lost 0 bases and the J segment 3 bases; nucleotides outside the gene matches: 12. The CDR3 length is 19 residues. CDR1 is SGHDT and CDR2 is YYEEEE in the germline V gene. CDR3 nucleotides: TGTGCCAGCAGCTTGGTGACTAGCGGGAGTTCCCCGACAAAAGAGACCCAGTACTTC. Its translation: CASSLVTSGSSPTKETQYF.

The chain uses TRBV7-2 and TRBJ1-4; D gene unclear. This CDR3 contains 14 residues. V was clipped by 4 bases and J by 0 bases, with 6 bases between them. Looked up from germline, CDR1 is SGHTA and CDR2 is FQGNSA. The chain's CDR3 is CASSSYATNEKLFF. CDR3 DNA: TGTGCCAGCAGCTCTTATGCAACTAATGAAAAACTGTTTTTT.

The chain carries TRBV15 and TRBJ2-7, with 8 bases identical to TRBD2. Germline lookup yields CDR1 LNHNV and CDR2 YYDKDF (reference sequence). The CDR3 totals 21 residues. With V trimmed by 5 bases and J by 2 bases, 26 bases remained unmatched. CDR3 sequence: CATSAPVGPTLAEAITYEQYF. The DNA for the CDR3 is TGTGCCACCAGCGCACCCGTAGGGCCCACACTAGCGGAGGCGATCACCTACGAGCAGTACTTC. The full variable domain, in which reference TRBV15 and TRBJ2-7 provide the parts outside the CDR3, is DAMVIQNPRYQVTQFGKPVTLSCSQTLNHNVMYWYQQKSSQAPKLLFHYYDKDFNNEADTPDNFQSRRPNTSFCFLDIRSPGLGDTAMYLCATSAPVGPTLAEAITYEQYFGPGTRLTVT.

The chain employs TRBV5-1 and TRBJ1-2, with a weak D call TRBD1 (6 bases). Trimming pared 4 bases from V and 5 bases from J, leaving 9 bases between. The CDR3 has 12 residues. Germline V lookup: CDR1 SGHRS, CDR2 YFSETQ. CDR3 sequence: CASSTDSYGYTF. CDR3 nucleotide sequence: TGCGCCAGCAGCACGGACAGTTATGGCTACACCTTC.

CDR3 residues: CASSWAGRVNTQYF. In DNA, the CDR3 is TGTGCCAGCAGTTGGGCAGGCCGCGTGAATACGCAGTATTTT. The gene calls are TRBV27 and TRBJ2-3, with no clear D. The V end lost 4 bases, the J end lost 7 bases, and 15 bases lay between the germline ends. Per germline, CDR1 MNHEY and CDR2 SMNVEV (reference sequence). CDR3 length: 14 amino acids.

This clone showed up just once. The V gene is TRBV5-4, the J gene TRBJ1-2; the D gene is possibly TRBD1 (5 bases). Trimming removed 2 bases from V and 2 bases from J, with 7 bases in between. The V gene's germline CDR1 is SGHNT and CDR2 YYREEE (reference sequence). This CDR3 contains 13 residues. CDR3 amino acids: CASSFGGNYGYTF. The CDR3 DNA is TGTGCCAGCAGCTTCGGGGGAAACTATGGCTACACCTTC.

The chain is built from TRBV10-3 and TRBJ2-7; TRBD2 aligns across 7 bases. Germline V gene lookup returns CDR1 ENHRY and CDR2 SYGVKD. This CDR3 region has 16 residues. V shed 0 bases, J shed 5 bases, and the junction held 10 bases outside the gene matches. The CDR3 here is CAISESKSRETDEQYF. In DNA form, the CDR3 reads TGTGCCATCAGTGAGTCAAAGTCGCGGGAGACAGACGAGCAGTACTTC.

The chain uses TRBV5-6 and TRBJ2-5; D call uncertain. Germline V CDR1 and CDR2: SGHDT, YYEEEE. V was shortened by 0 bases and J by 4 bases, with 7 bases between the two germline ends. The CDR3 has 13 amino acids. The chain's CDR3 is CASSLAGGETQYF. The CDR3, as DNA: TGTGCCAGCAGCTTGGCAGGCGGAGAGACCCAGTACTTC.

The chain employs TRBV2 and TRBJ2-4, with 7 bases aligning to TRBD1. The germline V gene encodes CDR1 SNHLY and CDR2 FYNNEI. The CDR3 contains 13 residues. Germline trimming cut 8 bases from V and 7 bases from J; bases unmatched to any gene: 8. CDR3 amino acids: CASGNRGGNIQYF. CDR3 bases: TGTGCCAGCGGGAACAGGGGTGGCAACATTCAGTACTTC. Full variable domain (missing parts from reference TRBV2 and TRBJ2-4): EPEVTQTPSHQVTQMGQEVILRCVPISNHLYFYWYRQILGQKVEFLVSFYNNEISEKSEIFDDQFSVERPDGSNFTLKIRSTKLEDSAMYFCASGNRGGNIQYFGAGTRLSVL.